This T cell receptor (beta chain) derives from a study of blood T cell repertoires in COVID-19. Overall study: Collection of acute and convalescent COVID-19 samples took place in the United States, Italy and Spain. Sources were T cells, B-cell-depleted T cells, or PBMCs; the material itself was cDNA or gDNA.

In germline, CDR1 is LNHDA, CDR2 SQIVND (reference sequence). The CDR3 is 13 amino acids. Trimming removed 4 bases from V and 5 bases from J, with 8 bases in between. Original handling: Reference gene primer amplification yielded estimated nucleated cell counts. Here immunoSEQ multiplex PCR was the method, and the copy in TCRdb shows in-frame clones only, minus some. From that table come the V and J calls and clone size; the DNA was used to work out D and trimming. This table has some 100,000 clones, more than 65% appearing once. This clone was seen a single time. Other DNA sequences in the same sample also yield this CDR3.

The clonotype comes from a woman older than 75 with active or convalescent COVID-19. The chain combines TRBV19 with TRBJ1-4; D is perhaps TRBD1 (5 bases). Sequenced: peripheral blood. The CDR3 loop reads CASSTGLNEKLFF. CDR3 in DNA: TGTGCCAGTAGTACGGGACTCAATGAAAAACTGTTTTTT.